These 16 T cell receptor beta chains share one sample of origin, sequenced in a study of regulatory T cells in long-lasting Graves disease. Library construction for TCR beta used iRepertoire HTBI primers and Arm-PCR of CDR3 regions. TCRdb re-derived calls from the multiplex PCR reads in MiXCR, one entry per CDR3 protein. The repertoire holds 350,000 to 400,000 distinct CDR3 sequences, with 15% to 20% as singletons. Time point defined: newly diagnosed GD, antithyroid drugs for less than 3 months. PBMC-derived RNA was used for the TCR library. These same records also appear under a second study, on T cells in Graves' hyperthyroidism and ophthalmopathy.

Sequences were derived from peripheral blood mononuclear cells (PBMCs), sampled at new diagnosis, from a patient treated with antithyroid drugs. Receptors were obtained from a woman in her late teens or twenties with Graves disease.

This clonotype was detected ten times or more. The J gene is TRBJ2-1, the V gene TRBV20-1; 9 nucleotides agree with TRBD2. CDR3 length equals 14 residues. Germline V gene data show CDR1 as DFQATT and CDR2 as SNEGSKA (reference sequence). With V trimmed by 0 bases and J by 7 bases, 4 bases remained unmatched. This CDR3 reads CSAREAGGVNEQFF. In nucleotides, the CDR3 is TGCAGTGCTAGAGAGGCGGGAGGGGTAAATGAGCAGTTCTTC.

This clonotype was counted a few times. V usage is TRBV19 and J usage is TRBJ2-1; possible D gene TRBD2, 5 bases. Germline CDR1 LNHDA, CDR2 SQIVND (reference sequence). V lost 7 bases and J lost 5, with 12 bases in between. The CDR3 loop spans 13 amino acids. The CDR3 is CASKSAGHNEQFF. The CDR3 coding sequence is TGTGCCAGTAAATCGGCGGGCCACAATGAGCAGTTCTTC.

Concerning this clonotype itself: Given a much more abundant clone one base away, this may be a read error. J is TRBJ1-4 and V is TRBV5-1; D is perhaps TRBD1 (5 bases). CDR1 SGHRS and CDR2 YFSETQ come from the germline V gene. The CDR3 contains 15 residues. The CDR3 sequence is CASSSTTVHNENLFF. CDR3 nucleotides: TGCGCCAGCAGCTCCACGACAGTTCATAATGAAAACCTGTTTTTT.

The chain uses TRBV10-3 and TRBJ1-5; tentative D call: TRBD1 (6 bases). The CDR3 consists of 13 residues. Germline CDR1 and CDR2: ENHRY and SYGVKD. Trimming stripped 6 bases from V and 5 bases from J, with 11 bases between. The CDR3 region has the DNA TGTGCCATCAGGAACAGGGAGGATCAGCCCCAGCATTTT. Residues: CAIRNREDQPQHF.

The J gene is TRBJ1-2, the V gene TRBV28, with D tentatively TRBD1 (6 bases). The CDR3 spans 13 residues. The V gene lost 7 bases and the J gene lost 4 bases, with 13 bases spanning the gap. Germline-derived CDR1 and CDR2 are MDHEN and SYDVKM. CDR3 sequence (DNA): TGTGCCAGCAAAAGCGGGGGCGCCTATGGCTACACCTTC. Translated: CASKSGGAYGYTF.

The rearrangement links TRBV2 to TRBJ2-7; 9 nucleotides line up with TRBD1. The CDR3 has 15 residues. The V gene end was trimmed by 4 bases and the J gene end by 4 bases; junction bases not matched to a gene: 8. The germline V gene encodes CDR1 SNHLY and CDR2 FYNNEI. The CDR3 is CASSGGTGIGYEQYF. The CDR3 DNA follows: TGTGCCAGCAGTGGCGGGACAGGGATCGGATACGAGCAGTACTTC.

This clonotype was found a few times. This chain uses TRBV7-6 with TRBJ2-1; 11 nucleotides align to TRBD2. Germline CDR1 reads SGHVS; CDR2 reads FNYEAQ. The CDR3 extends over 17 amino acids. Unmatched junction bases numbered 10, after V lost 3 bases and J lost 6 bases. The CDR3 loop reads CASSLDMALAGANEQFF. In DNA form, the CDR3 reads TGTGCCAGCAGCTTGGACATGGCACTAGCGGGAGCCAATGAGCAGTTCTTC.

In this sample, this clonotype turned up a few times. The chain has TRBV6-1 and TRBJ1-2; 10 nucleotides agree with TRBD1. The CDR3 covers 12 residues. Per the germline V gene, CDR1 is MNHNS and CDR2 is SASEGT. The V gene end was trimmed by 8 bases and the J gene end by 9 bases; junction bases not matched to a gene: 6. The CDR3 loop is CASGDRGLRYTF. CDR3 nucleotides: TGTGCCAGCGGGGACAGGGGCCTTCGCTACACCTTC.

V usage is TRBV20-1 and J usage is TRBJ1-1; D possibly corresponds to TRBD1 (6 bases). This CDR3 region has 13 residues. The V gene's germline CDR1 is DFQATT and CDR2 SNEGSKA (reference sequence). V lost 7 bases and J lost 1, with 13 bases in between. CDR3 in amino acids: CSGRRQENTEAFF. CDR3 nucleotide sequence: TGCAGTGGGAGACGACAGGAGAACACTGAAGCTTTCTTT.

This chain links TRBV13 with TRBJ2-1, with 9 bases that match TRBD1. CDR3 length: 12 residues. Germline V gene data show CDR1 as PRHDT and CDR2 as FYEKMQ (reference sequence). The V segment lost 5 bases and the J segment 9 bases; nucleotides outside the gene matches: 2. CDR3 protein: CASSPGQGEQFF. CDR3 coding DNA: TGTGCCAGCAGCCCGGGACAGGGTGAGCAGTTCTTC.

This clonotype has more than one count but fewer than ten. This sequence joins TRBV10-3 and TRBJ2-7; 8 bases match TRBD2. The CDR3 covers 13 residues. Germline V lookup: CDR1 ENHRY, CDR2 SYGVKD. Trimming removed 11 bases from V and 9 bases from J; junction bases left unmatched: 15. This CDR3 reads CAYAGDLGGGQYF. CDR3 coding DNA: TGTGCCTACGCGGGGGACCTCGGGGGGGGGCAGTACTTC.

The chain uses TRBV20-1 and TRBJ2-5; 7 bases map to TRBD2. Trimming took 0 bases from V and 7 from J; bases not matched to a gene: 14. The CDR3 is 16 amino acids. Germline-derived CDR1 and CDR2 are DFQATT and SNEGSKA (reference sequence). The CDR3 bases are TGCAGTGCTAGAGACGGGCTCCAAAACCCGGGGGGGACCCAGTACTTC. Translation gives CSARDGLQNPGGTQYF.

To note about this clonotype: It may be a read error: a sequence one base away is much more abundant. The V call is TRBV18, the J call TRBJ2-5; TRBD2 aligns across 7 bases. The CDR3 has 14 amino acids. Germline assignment: CDR1 KGHSH and CDR2 LQKENI. CDR3 sequence (DNA): TGTGCCGGCTCACCGCCTAGCGGCCAAGAGACCCAGTACTTC. Amino acid sequence: CAGSPPSGQETQYF.

This clonotype was detected many times. The genes are TRBV10-3 and TRBJ1-2; 8 bases map to TRBD1. Germline V CDR1 and CDR2: ENHRY, SYGVKD. V lost 7 bases, J lost 3 bases, and 13 bases stayed unmatched. The CDR3 has 16 residues. CDR3 residues: CAITGGAGSGDYGYTF. DNA of the CDR3: TGTGCCATCACAGGGGGCGCGGGGTCAGGAGACTATGGCTACACCTTC.

This clonotype appeared a few times. V gene TRBV6-1 combines with J gene TRBJ1-5, with no clear D. This CDR3 has 14 amino acids. Germline CDR1 MNHNS, CDR2 SASEGT. V was cut by 5 bases and J by 5 bases, with 13 bases left in between. CDR3 region: CASSHTPEYQPQHF. Here the CDR3 DNA reads TGTGCCAGCAGTCACACGCCCGAATATCAGCCCCAGCATTTT.

The table lists this clonotype with many counts. V usage is TRBV5-1 and J usage is TRBJ2-7; D may be TRBD2 (7 bases). The germline V gene has CDR1 SGHRS and CDR2 YFSETQ. The CDR3 sequence is 14 residues long. Deletions cut 7 bases from V and 4 bases from J, with 18 bases between. The CDR3 protein is CASFPGGSHYEQYF. The CDR3 region has the DNA TGCGCCAGCTTCCCGGGGGGCTCACATTACGAGCAGTACTTC.